This T cell receptor (beta chain) emerged from a study of beta chain features in type 1 diabetes. Germline V gene lookup returns CDR1 MGHDK and CDR2 SYGVNS. Trimming pared 4 bases from V and 0 bases from J, leaving 13 bases between. The CDR3 is 16 amino acids. Study conclusions and caveats: Lower insertion and higher deletion counts appeared at VDJ junctions in type 1 diabetes patients. These data did not resolve whether HLA type affects TCRB rearrangement. TCRB CDR3s were moderately but significantly shorter in Type 1 diabetes patients in all four CD4+ subsets.

This clone was seen only a few times. The antigen remains undetermined. Cell sorting via CD45RO/CCR7/CD25/CD127/CD95/CD27 was performed to obtain CD4+ naive, central memory, regulatory and stem cell-like memory cells. cDNA synthesis used the whole RNA isolate, giving expressed TCRB sequences. This table comes from immunoSEQ multiplex PCR, and its TCRdb copy is limited to in-frame clones, with some not included. The data show 600,000 to 700,000 clones, about an eighth seen once. The sequence came from a man aged 25-40 years with type 1 diabetes. This rearrangement joins TRBV25-1 to TRBJ1-5, with D maybe TRBD1 (5 bases). Sequencing was performed on naive CD4+ T cells from blood. The CDR3 here is CASSVPGHYSNQPQHF. The DNA for the CDR3 is TGTGCCAGCAGTGTGCCAGGGCATTATAGCAATCAGCCCCAGCATTTT.